This TCR beta chain was captured by sequencing in a study of blood T cells in healthy people across ages. The CDR3 runs to 16 residues. Trimming cost V 3 bases and J 1 base; bases outside gene matches: 8. Germline CDR1 MDHEN, CDR2 SYDVKM. It was with a sample-barcoded 5' primer and a J-beta primer mix that a second PCR of roughly 7 to 12 cycles was run. TCRdb reprocessed the 5' RACE reads with MiXCR, giving one entry per CDR3 protein. The data hold 1,800,000 or so distinct CDR3 sequences, with about two fifths observed a single time. This TCR was recovered from a human donor in good health. The chain combines TRBV28 with TRBJ1-1; TRBD1 matches at 7 bases. The sample comprised blood. CDR3 sequence: CASSFQGGRWNTEAFF. As DNA, the CDR3 is TGTGCCAGCAGTTTTCAAGGGGGCAGATGGAACACTGAAGCTTTCTTT.